The sequence of this TCR beta chain was determined in a study of vaccination and CD4 T cells after COVID-19. Cultured CD4+ T cells had their DNA profiled by the Oncomine TCR Beta short-read assay. Via MiXCR, TCRdb re-called the PCR reads, giving one row per CDR3 protein. The table has more than 12,000 distinct CDR3 sequences, roughly 73% seen once. Worth noting for this clonotype: Its cognate antigen is unknown.

The CDR3 has 10 amino acids. Deletions cut 4 bases from V and 7 bases from J, with 7 bases between. Germline V gives CDR1 SQVTM, CDR2 ANQGSEA. This sample's treatment: approximately nine-day PBMC culture with coronavirus spike peptide pools or control peptides (ViraFEST assay). The sequence was obtained from a human donor who had recovered from COVID-19. Sample: CD4+ T cells from blood, cultured in vitro. The gene calls are TRBV29-1 and TRBJ1-2; D ambiguous. CDR3 in DNA: TGCAGCGTTGGGGGATTTGGCTACACCTTC. Its translation is CSVGGFGYTF.